The clone carrying this T cell receptor (beta chain) was picked up many times. Via MiXCR, TCRdb re-called the RT-PCR reads, giving one row per CDR3 protein. Here the sample spans about 570,000 distinct CDR3 sequences, 11% being singletons. This sample is part of a study of response to subunit inactivated influenza vaccine. The same data also contributed to another study, on T cells expressing NK-cell markers. That publication notes: Production of TCR beta cDNA relied on 5'RACE template switching with UMIs.

This TCR came from a man over 45 who received an inactivated influenza vaccine. This specimen consisted of PBMCs from blood, obtained on the day of vaccination.

As DNA, the CDR3 is TGTGCCACCAGTGCCCCTGAGGGATACGGGCCGCAAGAGACCCAGTACTTC. Protein: CATSAPEGYGPQETQYF. The genes are TRBV24-1 and TRBJ2-5; a possible D gene is TRBD2 (5 bases). V shed 5 bases and J shed 2 bases, with 20 bases lying between them. CDR1 KGHDR and CDR2 SFDVKD come from the germline V gene. This CDR3 is 17 amino acids long.